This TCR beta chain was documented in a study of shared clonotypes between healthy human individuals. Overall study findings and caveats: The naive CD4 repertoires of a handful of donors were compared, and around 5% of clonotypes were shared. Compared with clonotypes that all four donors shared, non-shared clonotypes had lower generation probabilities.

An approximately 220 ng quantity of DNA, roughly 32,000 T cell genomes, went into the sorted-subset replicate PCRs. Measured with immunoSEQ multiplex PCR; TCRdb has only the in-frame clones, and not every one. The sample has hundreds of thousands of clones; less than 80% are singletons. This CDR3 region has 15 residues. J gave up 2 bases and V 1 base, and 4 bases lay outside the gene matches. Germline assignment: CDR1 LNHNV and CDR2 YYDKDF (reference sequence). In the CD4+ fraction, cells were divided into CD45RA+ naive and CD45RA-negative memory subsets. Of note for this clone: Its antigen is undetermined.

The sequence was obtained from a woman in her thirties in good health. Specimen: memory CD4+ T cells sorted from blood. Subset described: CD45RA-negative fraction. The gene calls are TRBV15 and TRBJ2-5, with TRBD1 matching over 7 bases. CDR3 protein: CATSRGDRSQETQYF. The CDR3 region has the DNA TGTGCCACCAGCAGAGGGGACAGATCACAAGAGACCCAGTACTTC. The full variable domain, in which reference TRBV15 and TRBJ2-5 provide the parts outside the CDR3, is DAMVIQNPRYQVTQFGKPVTLSCSQTLNHNVMYWYQQKSSQAPKLLFHYYDKDFNNEADTPDNFQSRRPNTSFCFLDIRSPGLGDTAMYLCATSRGDRSQETQYFGPGTRLLVL.